The T cell receptor (beta chain) described here comes from a study of CD8 T cells in Susac syndrome. Study results and caveats: TEMRA cells and active patients showed peak Susac CD8+ clonal expansion.

This clonotype was detected only once. Its cognate antigen is unknown. When the RNA was reverse transcribed, random hexamers were used with an input of roughly 0.5 to 1 ug. TCRdb called the immunoSEQ multiplex PCR reads again in MiXCR, with one record for every CDR3 protein. The repertoire holds 56,000 or so distinct CDR3 sequences, around 93% seen once, with 0.75% in the top ten. CDR1 and CDR2 from the germline V gene are MNHEY and SMNVEV (reference sequence). CDR3 size: 14 residues. V was clipped by 5 bases and J by 3 bases, with 11 bases between them. The clonotype was recovered from a human donor with Susac syndrome. Sample: CD8+ T cells from PBMCs. The chain carries TRBV27 and TRBJ2-1; no clear D. The CDR3 reads CASSPDRHYNEQFF. For the CDR3, the DNA is TGTGCCAGCAGTCCAGACCGACACTACAATGAGCAGTTCTTC.